A single T cell receptor (beta chain) is shown here with its context. The data belong to a study of shared clonotypes between healthy human individuals. Study-level background: The donors, a couple of women and a few men, were aged 18 to 49. CD8 memory received one plate per donor, CD8 naive two, CD4 memory three and CD4 naive three.

Every subset had its genomic DNA shared out evenly among several immunoSEQ plates. Method: immunoSEQ multiplex PCR; TCRdb's copy keeps in-frame clones and lacks some. In the table there are roughly 660,000 clones, 90% of which are singletons. Germline CDR1 and CDR2: SQVTM and ANQGSEA. Trimming removed 4 bases from V and 4 bases from J; junction bases left unmatched: 2. The length of the CDR3 is 13 residues. The material sequenced was memory CD8+ T cells from PBMCs. Stated subset: CD45RO+ cells pooled with CCR7-negative TemRA cells. V and J are TRBV29-1 and TRBJ2-2; 8 positions match TRBD1. The TCR sequence derives from a man aged 18 to 35 in good health. Some clones in this sample may be carry-over from other donors' samples. This CDR3 is CSVAQGGTGELFF. CDR3 coding DNA: TGCAGCGTTGCACAGGGGGGCACCGGGGAGCTGTTTTTT.